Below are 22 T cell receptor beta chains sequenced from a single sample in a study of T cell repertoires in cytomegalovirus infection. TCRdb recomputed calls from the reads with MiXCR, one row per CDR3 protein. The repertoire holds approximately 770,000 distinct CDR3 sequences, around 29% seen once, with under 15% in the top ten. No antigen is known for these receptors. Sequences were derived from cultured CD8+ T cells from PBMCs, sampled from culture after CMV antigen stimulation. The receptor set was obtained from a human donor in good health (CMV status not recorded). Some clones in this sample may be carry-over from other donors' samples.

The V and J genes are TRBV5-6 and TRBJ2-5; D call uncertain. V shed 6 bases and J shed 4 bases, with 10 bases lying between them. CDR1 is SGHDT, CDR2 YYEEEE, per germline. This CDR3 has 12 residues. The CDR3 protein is CASNSGRETQYF. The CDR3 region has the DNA TGTGCCAGCAACTCTGGTAGAGAGACCCAGTACTTC.

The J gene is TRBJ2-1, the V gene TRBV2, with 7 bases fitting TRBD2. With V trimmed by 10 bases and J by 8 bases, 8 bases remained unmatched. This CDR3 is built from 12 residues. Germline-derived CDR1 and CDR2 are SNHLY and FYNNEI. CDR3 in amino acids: CAITSGAYEQFF. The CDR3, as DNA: TGTGCCATCACAAGCGGGGCTTATGAGCAGTTCTTC.

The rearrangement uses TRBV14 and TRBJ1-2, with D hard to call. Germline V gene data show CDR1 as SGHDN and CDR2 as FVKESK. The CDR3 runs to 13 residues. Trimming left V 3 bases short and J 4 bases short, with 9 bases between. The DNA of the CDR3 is TGTGCCAGCAGCCAGGGTAATGGCTATGGCTACACCTTC. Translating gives CASSQGNGYGYTF.

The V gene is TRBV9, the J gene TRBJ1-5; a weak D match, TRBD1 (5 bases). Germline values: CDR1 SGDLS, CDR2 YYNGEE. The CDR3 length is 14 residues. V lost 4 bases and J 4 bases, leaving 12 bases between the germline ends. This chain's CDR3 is CASSTSGGNQPQHF. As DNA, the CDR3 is TGTGCCAGCAGCACCTCGGGGGGAAATCAGCCCCAGCATTTT. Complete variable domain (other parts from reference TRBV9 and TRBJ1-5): DSGVTQTPKHLITATGQRVTLRCSPRSGDLSVYWYQQSLDQGLQFLIQYYNGEERAKGNILERFSAQQFPDLHSELNLSSLELGDSALYFCASSTSGGNQPQHFGDGTRLSIL.

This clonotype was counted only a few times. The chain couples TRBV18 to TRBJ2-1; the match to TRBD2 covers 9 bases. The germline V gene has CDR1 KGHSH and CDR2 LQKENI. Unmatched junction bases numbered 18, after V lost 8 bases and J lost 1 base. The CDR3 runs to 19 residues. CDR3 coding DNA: TGTGCCAGCCTCACCCCCGAGCGGGGGGCACTCACATCCTACAATGAGCAGTTCTTC. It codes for CASLTPERGALTSYNEQFF.

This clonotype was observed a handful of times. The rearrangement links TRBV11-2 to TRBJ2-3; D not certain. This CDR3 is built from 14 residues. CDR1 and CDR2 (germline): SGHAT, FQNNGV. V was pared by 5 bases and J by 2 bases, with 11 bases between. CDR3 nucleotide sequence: TGTGCCAGCAGCGACAATCGGCACACAGATACGCAGTATTTT. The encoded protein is CASSDNRHTDTQYF.

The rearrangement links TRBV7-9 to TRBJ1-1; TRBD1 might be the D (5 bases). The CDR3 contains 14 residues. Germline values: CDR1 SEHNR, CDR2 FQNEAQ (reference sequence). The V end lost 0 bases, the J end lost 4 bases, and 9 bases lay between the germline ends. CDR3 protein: CASSLAQGVTEAFF. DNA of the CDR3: TGTGCCAGCAGCTTAGCTCAGGGCGTCACTGAAGCTTTCTTT.

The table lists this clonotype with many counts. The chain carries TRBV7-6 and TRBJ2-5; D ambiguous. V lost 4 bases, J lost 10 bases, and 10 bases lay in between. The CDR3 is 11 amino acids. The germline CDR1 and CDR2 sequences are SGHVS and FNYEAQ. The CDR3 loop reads CASSWESDQYF. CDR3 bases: TGTGCCAGCAGCTGGGAATCGGACCAGTACTTC.

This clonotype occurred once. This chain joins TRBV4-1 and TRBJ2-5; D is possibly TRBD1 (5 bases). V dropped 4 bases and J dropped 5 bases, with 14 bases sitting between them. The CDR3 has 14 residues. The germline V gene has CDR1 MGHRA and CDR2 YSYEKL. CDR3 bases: TGCGCCAGCAGCCCAGTAGGGGTCGGTGAGACCCAGTACTTC. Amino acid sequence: CASSPVGVGETQYF.

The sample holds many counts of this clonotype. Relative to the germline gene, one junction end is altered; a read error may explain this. CDR3 DNA sequence: TGTGCCAGCAGCCCCGTAGTCTTT. It specifies CASSPVVF. This chain uses TRBV7-2 with TRBJ1-1; no reliable D call. This CDR3 has 8 amino acids. Germline-derived CDR1 and CDR2 are SGHTA and FQGNSA.

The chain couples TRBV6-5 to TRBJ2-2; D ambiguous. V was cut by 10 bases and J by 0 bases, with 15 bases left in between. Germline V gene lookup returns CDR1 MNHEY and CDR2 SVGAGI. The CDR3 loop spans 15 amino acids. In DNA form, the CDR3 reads TGTGCCACCCTAGGGCGAGGAACGAACACCGGGGAGCTGTTTTTT. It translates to CATLGRGTNTGELFF.

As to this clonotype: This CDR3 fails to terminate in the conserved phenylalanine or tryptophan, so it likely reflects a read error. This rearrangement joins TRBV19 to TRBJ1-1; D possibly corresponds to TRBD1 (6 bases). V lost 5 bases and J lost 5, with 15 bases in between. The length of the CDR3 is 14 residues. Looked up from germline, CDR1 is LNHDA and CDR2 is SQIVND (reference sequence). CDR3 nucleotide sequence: TGTGCCAGTAGTCTCGGGAGAGGGGGGACTGAAGCTTTCTTA. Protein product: CASSLGRGGTEAFL.

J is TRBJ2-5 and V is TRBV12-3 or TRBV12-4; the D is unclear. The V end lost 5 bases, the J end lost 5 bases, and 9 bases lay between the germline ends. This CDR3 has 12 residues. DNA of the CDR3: TGTGCCAGCAGTGATGGAAGGGAGACCCAGTACTTC. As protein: CASSDGRETQYF.

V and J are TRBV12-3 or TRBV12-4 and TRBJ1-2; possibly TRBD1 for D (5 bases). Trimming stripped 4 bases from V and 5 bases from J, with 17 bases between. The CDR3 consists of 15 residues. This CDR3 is CASSSPGPRAYGYTF. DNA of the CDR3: TGTGCCAGCAGTTCCCCGGGACCCCGGGCGTATGGCTACACCTTC.

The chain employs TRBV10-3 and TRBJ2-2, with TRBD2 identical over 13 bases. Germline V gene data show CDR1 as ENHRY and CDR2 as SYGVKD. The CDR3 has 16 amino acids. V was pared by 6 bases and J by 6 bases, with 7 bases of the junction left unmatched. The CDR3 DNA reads TGTGCCATCAGGGGACTAGCGGGGAGTCACTCCGGGGAGCTGTTTTTT. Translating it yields CAIRGLAGSHSGELFF.

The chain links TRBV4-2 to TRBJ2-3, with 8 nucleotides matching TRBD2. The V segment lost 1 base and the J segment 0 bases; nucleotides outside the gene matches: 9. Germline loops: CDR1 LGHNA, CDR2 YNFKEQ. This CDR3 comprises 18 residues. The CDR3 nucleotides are TGTGCCAGCAGCCAAGGTGTCCGGATAGCGGGGAGCACAGATACGCAGTATTTT. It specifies CASSQGVRIAGSTDTQYF.

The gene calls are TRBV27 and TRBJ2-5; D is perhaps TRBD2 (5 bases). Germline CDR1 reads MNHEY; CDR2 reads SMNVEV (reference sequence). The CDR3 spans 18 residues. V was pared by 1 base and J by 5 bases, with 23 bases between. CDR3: CASSLWALGPKRGETQYF. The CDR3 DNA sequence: TGTGCCAGCAGTTTATGGGCTTTGGGCCCCAAACGCGGGGAGACCCAGTACTTC.

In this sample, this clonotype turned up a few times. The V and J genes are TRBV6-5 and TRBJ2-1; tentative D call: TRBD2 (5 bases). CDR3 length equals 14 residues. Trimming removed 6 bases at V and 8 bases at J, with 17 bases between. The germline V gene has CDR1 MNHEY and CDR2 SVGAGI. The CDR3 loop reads CASRRVVVRDEQFF. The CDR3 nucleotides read TGTGCCAGCAGACGCGTGGTAGTGAGGGATGAGCAGTTCTTC.

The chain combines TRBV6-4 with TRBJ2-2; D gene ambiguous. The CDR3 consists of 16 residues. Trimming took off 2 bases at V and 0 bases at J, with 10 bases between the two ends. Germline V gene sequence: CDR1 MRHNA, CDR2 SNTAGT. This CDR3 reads CASSDRATTNTGELFF. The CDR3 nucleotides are TGTGCCAGCAGTGACAGGGCAACTACGAACACCGGGGAGCTGTTTTTT.

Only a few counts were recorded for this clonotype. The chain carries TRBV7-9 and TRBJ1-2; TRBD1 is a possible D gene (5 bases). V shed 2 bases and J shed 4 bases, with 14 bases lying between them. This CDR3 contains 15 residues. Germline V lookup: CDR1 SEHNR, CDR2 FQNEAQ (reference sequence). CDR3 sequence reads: CASSLPGQATYGYTF. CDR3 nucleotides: TGTGCCAGCAGCTTACCCGGACAAGCCACCTATGGCTACACCTTC. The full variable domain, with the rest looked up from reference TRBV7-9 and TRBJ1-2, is DTGVSQNPRHKITKRGQNVTFRCDPISEHNRLYWYRQTLGQGPEFLTYFQNEAQLEKSRLLSDRFSAERPKGSFSTLEIQRTEQGDSAMYLCASSLPGQATYGYTFGSGTRLTVV.

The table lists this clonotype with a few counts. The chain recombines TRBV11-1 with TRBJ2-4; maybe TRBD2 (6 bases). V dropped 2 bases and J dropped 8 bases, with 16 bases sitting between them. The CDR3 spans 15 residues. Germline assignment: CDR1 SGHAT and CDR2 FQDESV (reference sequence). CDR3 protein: CASSLTRDFGDIQYF. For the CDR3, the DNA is TGTGCCAGCAGCTTAACCCGGGACTTTGGAGACATTCAGTACTTC.

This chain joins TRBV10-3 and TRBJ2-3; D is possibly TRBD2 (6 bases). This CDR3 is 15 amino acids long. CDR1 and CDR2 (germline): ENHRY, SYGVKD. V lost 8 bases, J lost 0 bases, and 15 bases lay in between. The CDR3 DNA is TGTGCCATCCTGGGGACTGCGGGGAGCACAGATACGCAGTATTTT. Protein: CAILGTAGSTDTQYF.